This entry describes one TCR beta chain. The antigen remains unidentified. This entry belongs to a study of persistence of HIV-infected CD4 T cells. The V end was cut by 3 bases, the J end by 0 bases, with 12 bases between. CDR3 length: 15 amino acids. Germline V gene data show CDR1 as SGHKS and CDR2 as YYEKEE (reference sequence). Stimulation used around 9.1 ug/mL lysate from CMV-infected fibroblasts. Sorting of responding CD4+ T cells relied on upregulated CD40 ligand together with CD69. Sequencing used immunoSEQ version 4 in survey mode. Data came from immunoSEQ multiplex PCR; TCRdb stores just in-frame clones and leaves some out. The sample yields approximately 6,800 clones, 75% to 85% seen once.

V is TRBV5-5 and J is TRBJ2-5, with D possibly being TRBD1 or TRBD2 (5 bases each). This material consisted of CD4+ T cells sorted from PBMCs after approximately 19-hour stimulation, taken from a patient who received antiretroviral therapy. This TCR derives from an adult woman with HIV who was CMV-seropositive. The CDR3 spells CASSSGTWDQETQYF. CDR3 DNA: TGTGCCAGCAGCTCCGGGACGTGGGACCAAGAGACCCAGTACTTC.